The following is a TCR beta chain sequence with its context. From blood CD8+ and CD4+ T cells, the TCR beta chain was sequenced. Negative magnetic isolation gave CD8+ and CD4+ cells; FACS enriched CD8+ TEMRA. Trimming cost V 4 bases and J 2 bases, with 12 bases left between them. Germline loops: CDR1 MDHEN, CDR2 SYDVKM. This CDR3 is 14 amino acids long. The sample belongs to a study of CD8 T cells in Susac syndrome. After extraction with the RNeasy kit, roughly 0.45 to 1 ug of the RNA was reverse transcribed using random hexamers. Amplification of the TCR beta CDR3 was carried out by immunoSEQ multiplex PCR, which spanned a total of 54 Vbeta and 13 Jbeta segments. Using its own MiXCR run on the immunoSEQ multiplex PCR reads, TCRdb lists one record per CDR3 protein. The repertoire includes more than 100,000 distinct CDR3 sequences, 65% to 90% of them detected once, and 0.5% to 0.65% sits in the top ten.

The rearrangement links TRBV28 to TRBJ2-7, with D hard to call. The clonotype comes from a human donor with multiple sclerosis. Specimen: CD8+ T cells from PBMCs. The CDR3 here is CASSSDKGAYEQYF. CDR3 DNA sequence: TGTGCCAGCAGTTCTGACAAAGGCGCCTACGAGCAGTACTTC.